This TCR beta chain is drawn from a study of T-cell memory formation after mild COVID-19. A remark on this clonotype: The antigen is unknown.

Germline V lookup: CDR1 ENHRY, CDR2 SYGVKD. There are 16 residues in the CDR3. With 10 bases removed from V and 2 bases from J, the gap between germline ends came to 21 bases. Constant-segment primers served in 5'RACE that generated TCR alpha and TCR beta cDNA libraries bearing sample barcodes and UMIs. TCRdb used MiXCR to reprocess the 5' RACE reads, holding one entry per CDR3 protein. The data hold about 320,000 distinct CDR3 sequences, with about 13% observed a single time. Study-wide results and limits: CD4/CD8 balance held among clones contracting day 15 to 85, and later expanders leaned CD4+. Clones which contracted sat mainly in CM and EM if CD4+, and in EMRA if CD8+.

The clonotype was recovered from a man younger than 35 who had mild COVID-19 (a few samples of this study predate the infection). Cell type and time point are not known. The chain recombines TRBV10-3 with TRBJ2-4; either TRBD1 or TRBD2 may fit D (5 bases each). The sequencing sample was made of PBMCs or a T cell subset sorted from them (not recorded which). The CDR3 is CATDPGIRGPKNIQYF. The CDR3 nucleotides read TGTGCCACTGATCCGGGGATTAGGGGCCCCAAAAACATTCAGTACTTC.